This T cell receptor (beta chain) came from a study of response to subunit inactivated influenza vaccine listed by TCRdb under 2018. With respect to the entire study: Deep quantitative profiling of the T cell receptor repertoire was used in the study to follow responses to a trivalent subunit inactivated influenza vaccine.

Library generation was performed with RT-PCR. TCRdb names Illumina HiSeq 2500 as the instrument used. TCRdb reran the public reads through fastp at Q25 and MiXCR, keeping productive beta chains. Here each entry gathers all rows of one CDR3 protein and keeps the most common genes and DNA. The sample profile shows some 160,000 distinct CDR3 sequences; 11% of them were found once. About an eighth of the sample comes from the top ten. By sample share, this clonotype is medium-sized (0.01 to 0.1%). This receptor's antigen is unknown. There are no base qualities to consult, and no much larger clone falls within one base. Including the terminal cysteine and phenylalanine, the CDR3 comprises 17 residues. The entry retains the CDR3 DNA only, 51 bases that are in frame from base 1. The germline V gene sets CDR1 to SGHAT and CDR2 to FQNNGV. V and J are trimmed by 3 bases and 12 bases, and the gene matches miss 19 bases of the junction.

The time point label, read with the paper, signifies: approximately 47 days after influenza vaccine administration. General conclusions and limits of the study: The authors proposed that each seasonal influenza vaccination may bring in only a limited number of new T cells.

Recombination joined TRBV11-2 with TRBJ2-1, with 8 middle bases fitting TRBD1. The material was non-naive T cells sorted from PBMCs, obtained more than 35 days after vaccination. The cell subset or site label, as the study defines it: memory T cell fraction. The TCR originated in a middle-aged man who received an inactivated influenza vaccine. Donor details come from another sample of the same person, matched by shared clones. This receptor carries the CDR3 CASSFISRQGPLQGQFF. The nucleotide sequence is TGTGCCAGCAGCTTTATTTCCCGACAGGGGCCTTTGCAAGGGCAGTTCTTC.